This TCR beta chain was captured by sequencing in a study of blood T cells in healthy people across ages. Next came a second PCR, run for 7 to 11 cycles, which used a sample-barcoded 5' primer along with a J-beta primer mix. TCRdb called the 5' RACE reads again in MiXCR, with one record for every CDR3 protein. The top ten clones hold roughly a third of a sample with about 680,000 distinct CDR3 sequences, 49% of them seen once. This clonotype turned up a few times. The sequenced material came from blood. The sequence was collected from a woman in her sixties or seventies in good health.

The CDR3: CASRGESETQYF. For the CDR3, the DNA is TGTGCCAGCAGAGGGGAAAGCGAGACCCAGTACTTC. This sequence joins TRBV2 and TRBJ2-5; TRBD1 might be the D (5 bases). Deletions cut 6 bases from V and 5 bases from J, with 10 bases between. There are 12 residues in the CDR3. Per the germline V gene, CDR1 is SNHLY and CDR2 is FYNNEI.